One and the same sample provided the 25 T cell receptor beta chains below, sequenced in a study of blood T cell repertoires in COVID-19. Here immunoSEQ multiplex PCR was the method, and the copy in TCRdb shows in-frame clones only, minus some. Of 95,000 to 150,000 clones in the sample, over 70% were seen once. Specimen: peripheral blood. These receptors originate from a woman between 50 and 59 years old with acute or convalescent COVID-19.

The chain couples TRBV30 to TRBJ1-5; D might be TRBD1 (5 bases). Trimming pared 0 bases from V and 4 bases from J, leaving 13 bases between. Germline CDR1 is GTSNPN and CDR2 is SVGIG (reference sequence). This CDR3 comprises 15 residues. Written as DNA, the CDR3 is TGTGCCTGGAGTGTAGGAGGGGACTGGAATCAGCCCCAGCATTTT. Translating gives CAWSVGGDWNQPQHF.

This clone appeared a single time. V gene TRBV19 combines with J gene TRBJ1-2, with D tentatively TRBD1 (5 bases). Germline V lookup: CDR1 LNHDA, CDR2 SQIVND (reference sequence). The V end was cut by 4 bases, the J end by 4 bases, with 10 bases between. The CDR3 runs 13 residues. CDR3 in amino acids: CASSRGSSYGYTF. The CDR3 nucleotides are TGTGCCAGTAGTAGGGGCTCCTCCTATGGCTACACCTTC.

The chain couples TRBV6-1 to TRBJ1-5, with D possibly TRBD1 on 5 matching bases. Trimming cost V 4 bases and J 1 base, with 14 bases left between them. CDR3 length: 16 amino acids. Germline loops: CDR1 MNHNS, CDR2 SASEGT. The CDR3 protein is CASSGGSVPSNQPQHF. As DNA, the CDR3 is TGTGCCAGCAGTGGGGGCAGTGTTCCAAGCAATCAGCCCCAGCATTTT.

The V call is TRBV2, the J call TRBJ2-3, with 10 nucleotides matching TRBD2. The CDR3 contains 16 residues. Germline V gene sequence: CDR1 SNHLY, CDR2 FYNNEI. Germline trimming cut 6 bases from V and 1 base from J; bases unmatched to any gene: 7. CDR3 in amino acids: CASSPGLAERTDTQYF. The CDR3 coding sequence is TGTGCCAGCAGCCCAGGACTAGCGGAGCGCACAGATACGCAGTATTTT.

This clone has just one count. The CDR3 coding sequence is TGTGCCAGCAGCTCTGATAGCGGGAATGAGCAGTTCTTC. Translating gives CASSSDSGNEQFF. This chain uses TRBV7-9 with TRBJ2-1; 7 positions match TRBD2. CDR3 length equals 13 residues. The V segment lost 4 bases and the J segment 7 bases; nucleotides outside the gene matches: 4. The germline CDR1 and CDR2 sequences are SEHNR and FQNEAQ (reference sequence).

The chain joins TRBV18 to TRBJ2-5; 9 positions agree with TRBD1. The germline V gene has CDR1 KGHSH and CDR2 LQKENI. The CDR3 length is 15 residues. The ends lost 4 bases at V and 3 bases at J; junction bases unmatched: 6. CDR3 region: CASSLKGDREETQYF. In DNA, the CDR3 is TGTGCCAGCTCACTCAAAGGGGACAGGGAAGAGACCCAGTACTTC.

V gene TRBV18 combines with J gene TRBJ2-1; tentatively, D is TRBD2 (5 bases). In germline, CDR1 is KGHSH, CDR2 LQKENI. Between the trimmed V and J ends, which lost 0 bases and 2 bases, there was a span of 11 bases. The CDR3 is 16 amino acids. The CDR3 spells CASSPPGARAYNEQFF. The DNA for the CDR3 is TGTGCCAGCTCACCACCGGGAGCGAGGGCCTACAATGAGCAGTTCTTC.

V gene TRBV10-1 combines with J gene TRBJ1-2; D uncertain. The V and J ends lost 3 bases and 2 bases respectively, with 7 bases between them. The CDR3 has 13 residues. From germline, CDR1 is WNHNN and CDR2 SYGVQD (reference sequence). In DNA form, the CDR3 reads TGCGCCAGCAGTGAATCCGGGAACTATGGCTACACCTTC. This translates into CASSESGNYGYTF.

This clone was seen more than once but under ten times. The chain has TRBV11-2 and TRBJ2-1, with 11 positions matching TRBD2. Germline V gives CDR1 SGHAT, CDR2 FQNNGV. V was clipped by 5 bases and J by 8 bases; unmatched bases: 8. The CDR3 contains 15 residues. The CDR3 loop is CASSPALAGVDEQFF. CDR3 nucleotide sequence: TGTGCCAGCAGCCCTGCACTAGCGGGGGTGGATGAGCAGTTCTTC.

V and J are TRBV11-3 and TRBJ2-5; D possibly corresponds to TRBD2 (7 bases). The CDR3 length is 14 residues. The germline V gene has CDR1 SGHNT and CDR2 YENEEA. V was shortened by 5 bases and J by 5 bases, with 15 bases between the two germline ends. The CDR3 sequence: CASSPGGAGETQYF. The CDR3 DNA reads as TGTGCCAGCAGCCCTGGGGGGGCCGGCGAGACCCAGTACTTC.

This clone came up a few times. The chain has TRBV3-1 (or the pseudogene TRBV3-2) and TRBJ1-2; 9 bases align to TRBD1. The CDR3 loop spans 14 amino acids. With 2 bases clipped from V and 4 bases from J, the junction kept 2 bases outside the gene matches. CDR1 is LGHDT, CDR2 YNNKEL, per germline (reference sequence). The CDR3 DNA sequence: TGTGCCAGCAGCCAATTGGACAGGGGCTATGGCTACACCTTC. Its protein product is CASSQLDRGYGYTF.

This sequence joins TRBV11-2 and TRBJ2-1; TRBD1 matches 10 bases. Looked up from germline, CDR1 is SGHAT and CDR2 is FQNNGV. V dropped 1 base and J dropped 10; count of bases not matched to a gene: 7. This CDR3 region has 15 residues. In DNA form, the CDR3 reads TGTGCCAGCAGCTTAGTCAGGACAGGGGGAACCGAGCAGTTCTTC. The encoded protein is CASSLVRTGGTEQFF.

A few counts support this clone. The chain couples TRBV4-1 to TRBJ1-1; TRBD1 matches at 7 bases. Trimming removed 2 bases from V and 6 bases from J; junction bases left unmatched: 9. Per the germline V gene, CDR1 is MGHRA and CDR2 is YSYEKL. The CDR3 consists of 15 residues. CDR3 in amino acids: CASSQLADRTSEAFF. In DNA, the CDR3 is TGCGCCAGCAGCCAATTAGCGGACAGGACCTCTGAAGCTTTCTTT.

This sequence joins TRBV6-6 and TRBJ1-4; D is unresolved. With 5 bases removed from V and 8 bases from J, the gap between germline ends came to 21 bases. From germline, CDR1 is MNHNY and CDR2 SVGAGI (reference sequence). The CDR3 length is 16 residues. CDR3 amino acids: CASSPASGRVHEKLFF. Here the CDR3 DNA reads TGTGCCAGCAGTCCAGCAAGCGGGAGGGTTCACGAAAAACTGTTTTTT.

This clone has more than one count but fewer than ten. The CDR3 spells CATSDSRATNEKLFF. CDR3 coding DNA: TGTGCCACCAGTGATTCGAGAGCAACTAATGAAAAACTGTTTTTT. The chain is built from TRBV24-1 and TRBJ1-4; D call uncertain. V was clipped by 2 bases and J by 0 bases, with 6 bases between them. Germline-derived CDR1 and CDR2 are KGHDR and SFDVKD. The CDR3 spans 15 residues.

This clone occurred a few times. The chain recombines TRBV7-2 with TRBJ1-6; D might be TRBD1 (6 bases). CDR1 is SGHTA, CDR2 FQGNSA, per germline. Trimming pared 5 bases from V and 10 bases from J, leaving 15 bases between. CDR3 length: 14 amino acids. The CDR3 region has the DNA TGTGCCAGCAGCGAATACAGGGTTGGGTCACCCCTCCACTTT. Translation gives CASSEYRVGSPLHF.

The chain is built from TRBV29-1 and TRBJ2-3; D unresolved. Germline V lookup: CDR1 SQVTM, CDR2 ANQGSEA. The V end lost 7 bases, the J end lost 1 base, and 9 bases lay between the germline ends. The CDR3 sequence is 12 residues long. Here the CDR3 reads CSAVSGTDTQYF. In DNA form, the CDR3 reads TGCAGCGCGGTTTCTGGCACAGATACGCAGTATTTT.

This sequence joins TRBV7-2 and TRBJ1-2, with 11 bases matching TRBD1. Germline values: CDR1 SGHTA, CDR2 FQGNSA. The trim removed 1 base at V and 5 bases at J, leaving 6 bases unmatched. The CDR3 totals 16 residues. The CDR3 protein is CASSLVKGQGEYGYTF. The CDR3 DNA follows: TGTGCCAGCAGCTTAGTTAAGGGACAGGGGGAGTATGGCTACACCTTC.

The V and J genes are TRBV7-9 and TRBJ1-5; 10 nucleotides align to TRBD1. The CDR3 length is 15 residues. The V and J ends lost 1 base and 6 bases, in that order; junction bases with no gene match: 3. CDR1 is SEHNR, CDR2 FQNEAQ, per germline (reference sequence). CDR3 nucleotide sequence: TGTGCCAGCAGCTTAGGACAGGGGGCCTCTCAGCCCCAGCATTTT. Its protein is CASSLGQGASQPQHF.

Only a few counts were recorded for this clone. This sequence joins TRBV10-3 and TRBJ1-4; perhaps TRBD1 as D (5 bases). The germline gives CDR1 ENHRY, CDR2 SYGVKD. V lost 1 base and J lost 3, with 15 bases in between. The CDR3 runs to 17 residues. CDR3 nucleotide sequence: TGTGCCATCAGTGAGTACCAGCCAGGGTCGTCTAATGAAAAACTGTTTTTT. Amino acids: CAISEYQPGSSNEKLFF.

The chain carries TRBV2 and TRBJ1-2, with D possibly being TRBD1 (5 bases). V dropped 5 bases and J dropped 0 bases, with 10 bases sitting between them. The CDR3 has 14 residues. Germline lookup yields CDR1 SNHLY and CDR2 FYNNEI. The CDR3 region has the DNA TGTGCCAGCAGTCCCGCGACAGCTAACTATGGCTACACCTTC. Translation gives CASSPATANYGYTF.

This clone showed up just a few times. This sequence joins TRBV11-2 and TRBJ2-1; 8 bases match TRBD2. The CDR3 has 15 amino acids. V lost 2 bases and J lost 4; bases outside the gene matches: 4. Germline CDR1 SGHAT, CDR2 FQNNGV. The CDR3 reads CASSLSAGGYNEQFF. The CDR3 bases are TGTGCCAGCAGCTTATCGGCGGGGGGATACAATGAGCAGTTCTTC.

The chain has TRBV6-5 and TRBJ2-3; 8 nucleotides agree with TRBD1. The CDR3 contains 12 residues. J gave up 11 bases and V 7 bases, and 8 bases lay outside the gene matches. Germline CDR1 reads MNHEY; CDR2 reads SVGAGI. CDR3: CASKPGTGEQYF. The CDR3 DNA follows: TGTGCCAGCAAACCTGGGACAGGAGAGCAGTATTTT.

The CDR3 here is CASSFFNGGEETQYF. The CDR3 nucleotides are TGTGCCAGCAGCTTTTTCAACGGCGGAGAAGAGACCCAGTACTTC. This chain joins TRBV7-9 and TRBJ2-5; D unresolved. Trimming shortened V by 3 bases and J by 3 bases, and 14 bases separated the two germline ends. CDR3 length: 15 residues. Germline loops: CDR1 SEHNR, CDR2 FQNEAQ (reference sequence).

This clone was seen once. The rearrangement links TRBV2 to TRBJ2-1; possible D gene TRBD1, 5 bases. The germline CDR1 and CDR2 sequences are SNHLY and FYNNEI. Trimming took off 7 bases at V and 9 bases at J, with 16 bases between the two ends. This CDR3 is built from 13 residues. CDR3 DNA sequence: TGTGCCAGCACTGTCAGGGTGATTCGTGAGCAGTTCTTC. Residues: CASTVRVIREQFF.